This T cell receptor beta chain was found in a study of early T cells in non-severe SARS-CoV-2 infection. At the level of the study: The input, bulk RNA from unsorted whole blood, was sequenced, and chains were unpaired.

There are a few counts of this clonotype. The antigen is not known. Trimming cost V 1 base and J 8 bases; bases outside gene matches: 3. Germline loops: CDR1 DFQATT, CDR2 SNEGSKA (reference sequence). The CDR3 consists of 12 residues. Points from the study as a whole: Using VDJdb, the matching emphasized anti-spike CD8 responses while missing private and CD4 specificities.

Separate cDNA molecules each had unique molecular identifiers attached to them. MiXCR, applied by TCRdb to the 5' RACE reads, yields one record per CDR3 protein. The repertoire includes 100,000 to 150,000 distinct CDR3 sequences, about 15% of them detected once, and 21% sits in the top ten. V is TRBV20-1 and J is TRBJ1-2, with 8 bases lining up with TRBD1. Material for sequencing was whole blood. The source of this sequence is an adult who was a healthcare worker with PCR-confirmed SARS-CoV-2 infection or an uninfected control (not recorded which). CDR3 sequence reads: CSARVGQGGYTF. The CDR3 region has the DNA TGCAGTGCTAGAGTTGGACAGGGAGGCTACACCTTC.